What follows are 24 T cell receptor beta chains derived from one specimen sequenced in a study of blood T cell repertoires in COVID-19. The data were produced by immunoSEQ multiplex PCR, yet TCRdb's version contains in-frame clones alone and is incomplete. The data hold over 15,000 clones, with approximately 85% observed a single time. The specimen was peripheral blood. The source is a man between 65 and 80 years old in a cohort sampled during active COVID-19.

V usage is TRBV6-6 and J usage is TRBJ1-2; the match to TRBD1 covers 8 bases. Germline V CDR1 and CDR2: MNHNY, SVGAGI (reference sequence). Unmatched junction bases numbered 5, after V lost 7 bases and J lost 7 bases. This CDR3 has 12 residues. The CDR3 nucleotides read TGTGCCAGCAACGGACAGGGAAGTGGCTACACCTTC. Translation: CASNGQGSGYTF.

The genes are TRBV6-5 and TRBJ2-7; tentative D call: TRBD1 (5 bases). This CDR3 has 12 residues. Germline V gene data show CDR1 as MNHEY and CDR2 as SVGAGI. With 5 bases removed from V and 4 bases from J, the gap between germline ends came to 9 bases. CDR3 nucleotides: TGTGCCAGCAGTCCTCAGGGTTACGAGCAGTACTTC. It is translated as CASSPQGYEQYF.

This chain joins TRBV6-5 and TRBJ2-7, with D unresolved. Germline CDR1 MNHEY, CDR2 SVGAGI. This CDR3 has 13 amino acids. V lost 6 bases and J lost 2, with 11 bases in between. The CDR3 nucleotides read TGTGCCAGCAGCGCTGGCAGAACCTACGAGCAGTACTTC. This encodes CASSAGRTYEQYF.

This clone was seen only once. The chain links TRBV15 to TRBJ2-4, with D possibly TRBD1 on 6 matching bases. V was clipped by 3 bases and J by 3 bases, with 15 bases between them. The CDR3 length is 16 residues. Germline-derived CDR1 and CDR2 are LNHNV and YYDKDF (reference sequence). CDR3 loop: CATSRGAQGVKNIQYF. The CDR3 DNA is TGTGCCACCAGCAGGGGGGCACAGGGCGTCAAAAACATTCAGTACTTC. Based on the CDR3 plus reference TRBV15 and TRBJ2-4, the full variable domain is DAMVIQNPRYQVTQFGKPVTLSCSQTLNHNVMYWYQQKSSQAPKLLFHYYDKDFNNEADTPDNFQSRRPNTSFCFLDIRSPGLGDTAMYLCATSRGAQGVKNIQYFGAGTRLSVL.

This rearrangement joins TRBV11-2 to TRBJ1-6, with 7 bases identical to TRBD1. The V gene's germline CDR1 is SGHAT and CDR2 FQNNGV. J gave up 14 bases and V 0 bases, and 4 bases lay outside the gene matches. This CDR3 contains 13 residues. CDR3: CASSLEFDRALHF. CDR3 DNA sequence: TGTGCCAGCAGCTTAGAATTTGACAGGGCCCTCCACTTT.

The rearrangement joins TRBV5-1 to TRBJ2-2, with 9 bases fitting TRBD1. The CDR3 is 14 amino acids. V dropped 4 bases and J dropped 7; count of bases not matched to a gene: 5. Germline V CDR1 and CDR2: SGHRS, YFSETQ. The CDR3 here is CASSMGQGIGELFF. CDR3 nucleotides: TGCGCCAGCAGCATGGGACAGGGCATCGGGGAGCTGTTTTTT.

The chain carries TRBV18 and TRBJ1-5; TRBD1 matches at 8 bases. Germline V lookup: CDR1 KGHSH, CDR2 LQKENI. The length of the CDR3 is 14 residues. J was trimmed by 6 bases and V by 5 bases; bases with no gene match: 6. The CDR3 loop is CASSGQGWSQPQHF. CDR3 sequence (DNA): TGTGCCAGCTCAGGACAGGGTTGGAGTCAGCCCCAGCATTTT.

V and J are TRBV6-6 and TRBJ1-5, with D uncertain. V shed 6 bases and J shed 10 bases, with 16 bases lying between them. CDR3 length: 13 amino acids. Germline V lookup: CDR1 MNHNY, CDR2 SVGAGI (reference sequence). In DNA form, the CDR3 reads TGTGCCAGCAGCCTGGGAGAGAGGCGCCCCCAGCATTTT. Amino acid sequence: CASSLGERRPQHF.

V gene TRBV24-1 combines with J gene TRBJ2-6, with no clear D. V lost 7 bases, J lost 0 bases, and 3 bases lay in between. Germline loops: CDR1 KGHDR, CDR2 SFDVKD. The CDR3 consists of 13 residues. CDR3 in DNA: TGTGCCACCAGCTACTCTGGGGCCAACGTCCTGACTTTC. Its protein product is CATSYSGANVLTF.

V usage is TRBV29-1 and J usage is TRBJ1-2, with a possible D match to TRBD1 (5 bases). This CDR3 contains 14 residues. Germline assignment: CDR1 SQVTM and CDR2 ANQGSEA. The ends were cut back, 0 bases at V and 4 bases at J, with 12 bases in the middle. Here the CDR3 reads CSVEDSRQPYGYTF. As DNA, the CDR3 is TGCAGCGTTGAAGATTCTAGACAGCCCTATGGCTACACCTTC.

The sample holds a few counts of this clone. The V call is TRBV4-3, the J call TRBJ1-2; D uncertain. The V gene's germline CDR1 is LGHNA and CDR2 YSLEER. Trimming pared 4 bases from V and 4 bases from J, leaving 13 bases between. This CDR3 is 14 amino acids long. The CDR3 region is CASSRLSGLYGYTF. The CDR3 bases are TGCGCCAGCAGCCGGTTATCTGGCCTCTATGGCTACACCTTC.

The chain couples TRBV15 to TRBJ1-5, with D unresolved. The V gene lost 0 bases and the J gene lost 0 bases, with 9 bases spanning the gap. This CDR3 is built from 16 residues. Germline loops: CDR1 LNHNV, CDR2 YYDKDF (reference sequence). As DNA, the CDR3 is TGTGCCACCAGCAGAGATTCAGTGAATAGCAATCAGCCCCAGCATTTT. Translating it yields CATSRDSVNSNQPQHF.

The CDR3 loop is CASSGDSYNEQFF. As DNA, the CDR3 is TGTGCCAGCAGCGGGGACAGTTACAATGAGCAGTTCTTC. The rearrangement uses TRBV7-6 and TRBJ2-1, with 7 bases aligning to TRBD1. The germline V gene encodes CDR1 SGHVS and CDR2 FNYEAQ. V shed 5 bases, J shed 4 bases, and the junction held 2 bases outside the gene matches. The CDR3 contains 13 residues.

This clone was seen a single time. The chain recombines TRBV19 with TRBJ1-5; the match to TRBD1 covers 9 bases. The CDR3 is 15 amino acids. After removal of 8 bases from V and 2 bases from J, the junction contained 7 bases not matched to a gene. Germline V gene data show CDR1 as LNHDA and CDR2 as SQIVND (reference sequence). The CDR3 region has the DNA TGTGCCAGTGGACAGGGGTTTCGGGGCAATCAGCCCCAGCATTTT. Translated: CASGQGFRGNQPQHF.

This clone was detected once. The CDR3 reads CASSRPFSQTQYF. In DNA form, the CDR3 reads TGTGCCAGCAGCCGCCCTTTCTCACAGACGCAGTATTTT. The V and J genes are TRBV28 and TRBJ2-3; D unresolved. Germline CDR1 is MDHEN and CDR2 is SYDVKM. The CDR3 spans 13 residues. With 6 bases removed from V and 9 bases from J, the gap between germline ends came to 16 bases.

V is TRBV11-2 and J is TRBJ1-4; TRBD1 is a possible D gene (6 bases). The CDR3 extends over 13 amino acids. Between the trimmed V and J ends, which lost 5 bases and 10 bases, there was a span of 14 bases. The germline gives CDR1 SGHAT, CDR2 FQNNGV. In DNA, the CDR3 is TGTGCCAGCAGCATTGGGGGGGCGTCAAAACTGTTTTTT. Translating gives CASSIGGASKLFF.

The chain combines TRBV19 with TRBJ2-3; 11 nucleotides align to TRBD2. This CDR3 comprises 14 residues. Germline V gives CDR1 LNHDA, CDR2 SQIVND (reference sequence). Trimming cost V 6 bases and J 1 base; bases outside gene matches: 0. CDR3 region: CASRLAGGTDTQYF. The CDR3, as DNA: TGTGCCAGTAGACTAGCGGGAGGCACAGATACGCAGTATTTT. Complete variable domain (other parts from reference TRBV19 and TRBJ2-3): DGGITQSPKYLFRKEGQNVTLSCEQNLNHDAMYWYRQDPGQGLRLIYYSQIVNDFQKGDIAEGYSVSREKKESFPLTVTSAQKNPTAFYLCASRLAGGTDTQYFGPGTRLTVL.

The chain combines TRBV6-2 or TRBV6-3 with TRBJ2-5, with D possibly TRBD2 on 6 matching bases. Germline CDR1 MNHEY, CDR2 SVGEGT. Trimming shortened V by 7 bases and J by 4 bases, and 13 bases separated the two germline ends. The CDR3 covers 13 residues. CDR3 in DNA: TGTGCCAGCACCCCCGAGGGAGGAGAGACCCAGTACTTC. It encodes CASTPEGGETQYF.

The CDR3 DNA sequence: TGTGCCAGCAGACCGGGACTACCGACCGGGGAGCTGTTTTTT. Amino acids: CASRPGLPTGELFF. The chain has TRBV6-5 and TRBJ2-2, with 7 bases fitting TRBD2. V gave up 6 bases and J gave up 5 bases; unmatched junction bases: 6. The CDR3 runs 14 residues. Germline V gene data show CDR1 as MNHEY and CDR2 as SVGAGI.

The V call is TRBV19, the J call TRBJ1-5; a possible D gene is TRBD1 (5 bases). The V end lost 6 bases, the J end lost 5 bases, and 14 bases lay between the germline ends. The CDR3 consists of 14 residues. Germline-derived CDR1 and CDR2 are LNHDA and SQIVND (reference sequence). CDR3 amino acids: CASSGRVGDQPQHF. CDR3 bases: TGTGCCAGTAGCGGCCGGGTAGGGGATCAGCCCCAGCATTTT.

The V and J genes are TRBV6-5 and TRBJ1-1, with a weak D call TRBD1 (6 bases). Between the trimmed V and J ends, which lost 7 bases and 0 bases, there was a span of 15 bases. The V gene's germline CDR1 is MNHEY and CDR2 SVGAGI. This CDR3 contains 15 residues. DNA of the CDR3: TGTGCCAGCACCCCGGGACACTCGATGAACACTGAAGCTTTCTTT. Its translation: CASTPGHSMNTEAFF.

V gene TRBV28 combines with J gene TRBJ1-2; TRBD1 is a possible D gene (5 bases). Germline-derived CDR1 and CDR2 are MDHEN and SYDVKM. V dropped 2 bases and J dropped 4 bases, with 17 bases sitting between them. The CDR3 length is 16 residues. The DNA for the CDR3 is TGTGCCAGCAGTTTAGTGGGCAGGGTCTCACCCTATGGCTACACCTTC. Amino acids: CASSLVGRVSPYGYTF.

The chain has TRBV10-3 and TRBJ2-2; tentatively, D is TRBD1 (6 bases). The CDR3 totals 16 residues. Trimming removed 0 bases from V and 1 base from J, with 9 bases in between. Germline V lookup: CDR1 ENHRY, CDR2 SYGVKD. The CDR3 loop is CAISESRGGNTGELFF. The DNA of the CDR3 is TGTGCCATCAGTGAGTCGAGAGGGGGGAACACCGGGGAGCTGTTTTTT.

The chain uses TRBV4-1 and TRBJ2-1; D not certain. Germline V gene lookup returns CDR1 MGHRA and CDR2 YSYEKL. This CDR3 contains 16 residues. V was clipped by 2 bases and J by 5 bases, with 16 bases between them. CDR3 protein: CASSQLRSGFNNEQFF. The CDR3 DNA reads as TGCGCCAGCAGCCAATTGAGGTCTGGCTTCAACAATGAGCAGTTCTTC.